The rows below give T cell receptor beta chains drawn from one sample of a study of blood T cell repertoires in COVID-19. Repertoires were generated with immunoSEQ multiplex PCR, while TCRdb's copy carries only in-frame clones and drops some. The data contain roughly 350,000 clones, 88% of them seen just once; the ten biggest clones take up 4%. Sequencing was done on a sample of peripheral blood. These receptors originate from a woman in her fifties or sixties with active or convalescent COVID-19. The CDR3 runs from the conserved cysteine through the conserved F or W. D genes are given only for firm matches. Expanded clones get a size class; other rows say once, few or many, or leave the size out.

-,TRBJ1-2,-,TRBV18,TGTGCCAGCTCATCAACCAGGGAGGGGAATGGCTACACCTTC,CASSSTREGNGYTF
-,TRBJ2-1,TRBD1,TRBV7-2,TGTGCCAGCAGCTTAGGGACAGGGGTGAAAGGACTCTTC,CASSLGTGVKGLF
-,TRBJ1-2,-,TRBV29-1,TGCAGCGTTGAGGCAGCTCTAGGGGGATATGGCTACACCTTC,CSVEAALGGYGYTF
-,TRBJ2-2,TRBD2,TRBV9,TGTGCCAGCAGCTTCGGGACTAGCGGGGCCAAAGGGACCGGGGAGCTGTTTTTT,CASSFGTSGAKGTGELFF
-,TRBJ1-5,TRBD1,TRBV12-5,TGTGCTAGTGCTAAAACAGGGGGTCATCAGCCCCAGCATTTT,CASAKTGGHQPQHF
-,TRBJ2-7,TRBD2,TRBV13,TGTGCCAGCGCGGTAGCGGGAGGCTACGAGCAGTACTTC,CASAVAGGYEQYF
-,TRBJ1-2,-,TRBV13,TGTGCCAGCAGCTTAACAGGGCCCGGAGGCTATGGCTACACCTTC,CASSLTGPGGYGYTF
-,TRBJ2-7,-,TRBV6-1,TGTGCCAGCAGTGAAAAACGCCGACTGACGGCCTACGAGCAGTACTTC,CASSEKRRLTAYEQYF
-,TRBJ2-7,TRBD2,TRBV6-2/TRBV6-3,TGTGCCAGCAGCACACGGACTAGCGGCACCTACGAGCAGTACTTC,CASSTRTSGTYEQYF
-,TRBJ1-6,-,TRBV4-3,TGCGCCAGCAGTGGACTGGGCTATAATTCACCCCTCCACTTT,CASSGLGYNSPLHF
-,TRBJ2-3,TRBD2,TRBV5-1,TGCGCCAGCAGCTTACGCGGGAGATCTAGCACAGATACGCAGTATTTT,CASSLRGRSSTDTQYF
-,TRBJ1-2,-,TRBV28,TGTGCCAGCAGTTTCTCGGGGATGGGCAATGGCTACACCTTC,CASSFSGMGNGYTF
-,TRBJ1-1,-,TRBV19,TGTGCCAGTAGTCCACAGGGTCGGAAGAACACTGAAGCTTTCTTT,CASSPQGRKNTEAFF
-,TRBJ1-2,TRBD1,TRBV5-6,TGTGCCAGCAGCTTGGACAGGGGGTCATATGGCTACACCTTC,CASSLDRGSYGYTF
-,TRBJ2-1,TRBD2,TRBV12-3/TRBV12-4,TGTGCCAGCGGGCCTAGCGGGAGAAATGAGCAGTTCTTC,CASGPSGRNEQFF
-,TRBJ2-3,TRBD1,TRBV3-1/TRBV3-2,TGTGCCAGCAGCCACCGGGACAGGGGCACAGATACGCAGTATTTT,CASSHRDRGTDTQYF
once,TRBJ2-1,-,TRBV7-2,TGTGCCAGCAGCGCCCCCGGACAAATACCCAACAATGAGCAGTTCTTC,CASSAPGQIPNNEQFF
-,TRBJ1-3,TRBD1,TRBV20-1,TGCAGTGCTAGTTTGTCGGGCAGGGGGCCTGGAAACACCATATATTTT,CSASLSGRGPGNTIYF
-,TRBJ1-5,TRBD1,TRBV4-1,TGCGCCAGCAGCCGAGGCGTCTTCATTACGGGTCCGGGACAGTTAGATCAGCCCCAGCATTTT,CASSRGVFITGPGQLDQPQHF
-,TRBJ2-5,TRBD2,TRBV5-1,TGCGCCAGCAGCTTGGGAGGGAGGGGAGAGACCCAGTACTTC,CASSLGGRGETQYF
-,TRBJ1-1,-,TRBV19,TGTGCCAGTAGTCAAAGAGGAGGGAACACTATGAACACTGAAGCTTTCTTT,CASSQRGGNTMNTEAFF
-,TRBJ1-1,TRBD1,TRBV27,TGTGCCAGCAGTTACAGGGGGATGAACACTGAAGCTTTCTTT,CASSYRGMNTEAFF
few,TRBJ1-2,TRBD1,TRBV7-9,TGTGCCAGCAGCTTAAGTTTCTATCTCGGAGACAGGGGAAGTTATGGCTACACCTTC,CASSLSFYLGDRGSYGYTF
-,TRBJ1-2,TRBD1,TRBV30,TGTGCCTGGATTGAGCCAGGGGGCCATGGCTACACCTTC,CAWIEPGGHGYTF
-,TRBJ1-1,-,TRBV7-9,TGTGCCAGCAGCCAAAACAGACAGGCGGAAGCTTTCTTT,CASSQNRQAEAFF
-,TRBJ1-4,-,TRBV18,TGTGCCAGCTCACCTGGTTCCAGGACAGCTTCAACTAATGAAAAACTGTTTTTT,CASSPGSRTASTNEKLFF
once,TRBJ1-1,TRBD1,TRBV29-1,TGCAGCGCCGGGACAGTCTTGAACACTGAAGCTTTCTTT,CSAGTVLNTEAFF
-,TRBJ1-1,-,TRBV19,TGTGCCAGCTCTTTAAACCTACTAATGACAGGCATGAACACTGAAGCTTTCTTT,CASSLNLLMTGMNTEAFF
-,TRBJ2-5,-,TRBV7-2,TGTGCCAGCAGCCATGAAGCGGCCCCCCAAGAGACCCAGTACTTC,CASSHEAAPQETQYF
-,TRBJ1-5,-,TRBV15,TGTGCCACCAGCAGAGAGGCCAGGGGAATCGCTCAGCCCCAGCATTTT,CATSREARGIAQPQHF
-,TRBJ2-7,TRBD1,TRBV5-1,TGCGCCAGCACCCGACAGGGGGATTACGAGCAGTACTTC,CASTRQGDYEQYF
-,TRBJ2-5,TRBD1,TRBV9,TGTGCCAGCAGCGCGGACAGGGGAACTGGAGGGCAAGAGACCCAGTACTTC,CASSADRGTGGQETQYF
-,TRBJ1-5,-,TRBV27,TGTGCCAGCAGTTTAAGGACGGGATCTCAGCCCCAGCATTTT,CASSLRTGSQPQHF
-,TRBJ1-1,-,TRBV19,TGTGCCAGTAGCCGTGGACAGTTGAACACTGAAGCTTTCTTT,CASSRGQLNTEAFF
once,TRBJ2-3,-,TRBV7-9,TGTGCCAGCAGCTTTCGGACAGAAATCACAGATACGCAGTATTTT,CASSFRTEITDTQYF
-,TRBJ2-7,TRBD1,TRBV6-2/TRBV6-3,TGTGCCAGCAGTTGGAATGCAGGGGGCAGTGAGCAGTACTTC,CASSWNAGGSEQYF
-,TRBJ1-2,-,TRBV2,TGTGCCAGCGGATACAGGCGCGAGGGCTACACCTTC,CASGYRREGYTF
-,TRBJ1-6,-,TRBV30,TGTGCCTGGAGTACAAATCCAGCACGGACAAGGGGAACTTATAATTCACCCCTCCACTTT,CAWSTNPARTRGTYNSPLHF
-,TRBJ2-1,TRBD2,TRBV5-1,TGCGCCAGCAGCACCGTATCAGCGGGGGAGCAGTTCTTC,CASSTVSAGEQFF
-,TRBJ1-2,TRBD1,TRBV3-1/TRBV3-2,TGTGCCAGCAGCTACCGGGACAGCCCGTTTACCTTC,CASSYRDSPFTF
-,TRBJ2-2,TRBD1,TRBV10-3,TGTGCCATCAGCAGGGGGCGCTCTCTGGCGAACACCGGGGAGCTGTTTTTT,CAISRGRSLANTGELFF
once,TRBJ2-2,-,TRBV6-5,TGTGCCAGCAGGCTCTCGGGGAACACCGGGGAGCTGTTTTTT,CASRLSGNTGELFF
-,TRBJ1-2,TRBD1,TRBV7-9,TGTGCCAGCAGCAACCCAGGGGGCGGGGGCTACACCTTC,CASSNPGGGGYTF
-,TRBJ1-4,TRBD1,TRBV23-1,TGCGCCAGCGAAATCCCAGGGGGCCTTGAAAAACTGTTTTTT,CASEIPGGLEKLFF
once,TRBJ1-2,-,TRBV9,TGTGCCAGCAGCATGGGGGCTGTGAGCTATGGCTACACCTTC,CASSMGAVSYGYTF
-,TRBJ1-5,TRBD1,TRBV4-2,TGTGCCAGCAGCCAAGATTCGGTGAGGGACAGTTCGTATCAGCCCCAGCATTTT,CASSQDSVRDSSYQPQHF
-,TRBJ1-1,-,TRBV7-2,TGTGCCAGCAGCTTAGGGTCACAGACCCAAGCTTTCTTT,CASSLGSQTQAFF
-,TRBJ2-7,TRBD1,TRBV3-1/TRBV3-2,TGTGCCAGCAGCCAAGAGGACAGGGGCTTCGAGCAGTACTTC,CASSQEDRGFEQYF
-,TRBJ2-2,-,TRBV30,TGTGCCTGGAGTGCGGACAGCAACACCGGGGAGCTGTTTTTT,CAWSADSNTGELFF
-,TRBJ1-6,TRBD1,TRBV6-5,TGTGCCAGCAGTCCCGGGACAGGGAGTTCACCCCTCCACTTT,CASSPGTGSSPLHF
-,TRBJ1-5,-,TRBV2,TGTGCCAGCAGTGGGCAGGGTTATAATCAGCCCCAGCATTTT,CASSGQGYNQPQHF
-,TRBJ2-7,TRBD2,TRBV5-4,TGTGCCAGCAGCTTGGCCCGAGCGGGGGGATACGAGCAGTACTTC,CASSLARAGGYEQYF
-,TRBJ2-1,-,TRBV12-3/TRBV12-4,TGTGCCAGCAGTTTATTTCCTAATGAGCAGTTCTTC,CASSLFPNEQFF
few,TRBJ1-3,-,TRBV11-2,TGTGCCAGCAGCTACATCGACTTTGGAAACACCATATATTTT,CASSYIDFGNTIYF